The text below deals with one T cell receptor beta chain. Its matching antigen is unknown. Notes on the study in general: Tumor-infiltrating Treg TCR alpha and beta sequences overlapped most with tumor naive CD4+ T cells, then blood naive. In terms of TCR gene usage, tumor memory CD4+ T cells clustered together with blood and lymph node memory CD4+ cells, as well as with lymph node naive CD4+ cells.

Memory CD4+ T cells were sorted as CD4+CD45RO+CD25- cells. J was trimmed by 2 bases and V by 4 bases; bases with no gene match: 12. This CDR3 is built from 17 residues. Germline V gene sequence: CDR1 LGHNA, CDR2 YSLEER. TCRdb used MiXCR to reprocess the 5' RACE reads, holding one entry per CDR3 protein. The sample gives roughly 8,600 distinct CDR3 sequences, under 60% of which show up once; 5% is in the top ten. Sequencing was performed on memory CD4+ T cells sorted from a lymph node. Subset specified: memory CD4+ T cells, CD4+CD45RO+CD25-. The chain recombines TRBV4-3 with TRBJ2-5; 8 positions agree with TRBD1. The TCR was taken from a female donor with breast cancer. The CDR3 nucleotides read TGCGCCAGCAGCCGTGTCTACGGACAGGGTACACAAGAGACCCAGTACTTC. Its protein is CASSRVYGQGTQETQYF.